The subject of this entry is one T cell receptor beta chain. The antigen is undetermined. This specimen belongs to a study of CD8+CD57+ T cells in acquired aplastic anemia. Across the study: On average, sorted CD4+ and CD8+ cells gave about 3.1 ug of DNA. CD4+ cells from healthy donors averaged approximately 9.8 million reads. Study results and limitations: Controls did not differ significantly from patients in CD8+ Simpson's diversity. Patients and controls shared over 25 CD8+ CDR3 sequences.

The J segment lost 2 bases and the V segment lost 8 bases, leaving 11 bases of the junction unmatched. The germline V gene has CDR1 SSHAT and CDR2 FNYEAQ (reference sequence). This CDR3 region has 15 residues. Researchers used genomic DNA as the template to profile TCR beta VDJ and CDR3. TCRdb analysed the reads with MiXCR anew, one entry per CDR3 protein. The data show about 190,000 distinct CDR3 sequences, roughly half seen once. The receptor was isolated from a human donor in good health, serving as a control. The chain recombines TRBV7-7 with TRBJ2-5; 7 nucleotides align to TRBD2. What was sequenced was sorted CD4+, CD8+, or CD8+CD57+ T cells (not recorded which) from PBMCs. DNA of the CDR3: TGTGCCAGCGTACAAGAGGGACTACTTCAAGAGACCCAGTACTTC. Its protein product is CASVQEGLLQETQYF.